These 23 T cell receptor beta chains originate from one sample sequenced in a study of T cells in Graves' hyperthyroidism and ophthalmopathy. The source material, RNA transcripts, was used to amplify TCR beta CDR3 regions. The TCR CDR3 first-round RT-PCR relied on the HTBI primer set. TCRdb re-analysed the multiplex PCR reads in MiXCR, keeping a single row per CDR3 protein. In the table there are 450,000 to 700,000 distinct CDR3 sequences, 46% of which are singletons. Input material: peripheral blood or thyroid tissue (not recorded which). These receptors came from an adult woman with Graves' disease, either hyperthyroidism or ophthalmopathy (not recorded which).

V gene TRBV20-1 combines with J gene TRBJ2-5; 8 bases map to TRBD1. Germline V gene data show CDR1 as DFQATT and CDR2 as SNEGSKA (reference sequence). The CDR3 runs to 15 residues. J was trimmed by 2 bases and V by 5 bases; bases with no gene match: 10. The CDR3 DNA reads TGCAGTGCTTCTGCGGCACAGGGGGATCAAGAGACCCAGTACTTC. Translation: CSASAAQGDQETQYF.

This clonotype showed up many times. The chain is built from TRBV20-1 and TRBJ2-7; a weak D match, TRBD2 (5 bases). Germline lookup yields CDR1 DFQATT and CDR2 SNEGSKA (reference sequence). The CDR3 is made up of 17 amino acids. Trimming took off 1 base at V and 2 bases at J, with 21 bases between the two ends. The CDR3 is CSARARPGRGGAYEQYF. For the CDR3, the DNA is TGCAGTGCTAGAGCTCGTCCTGGACGAGGAGGAGCCTACGAGCAGTACTTC.

This clonotype was observed at least ten times. V is TRBV7-9 and J is TRBJ2-7, with D tentatively TRBD1 (6 bases). Trimming removed 6 bases from V and 3 bases from J, with 15 bases in between. Per germline, CDR1 SEHNR and CDR2 FQNEAQ (reference sequence). This CDR3 has 14 residues. CDR3 loop: CASRLAGQNYEQYF. The CDR3 DNA sequence: TGTGCCAGCAGGCTGGCCGGACAGAACTACGAGCAGTACTTC.

This clonotype was counted ten times or more. The gene calls are TRBV7-8 and TRBJ1-4; no firm D call. Germline V gene lookup returns CDR1 SGHVS and CDR2 FQNEAQ. The CDR3 contains 15 residues. V was cut by 1 base and J by 3 bases, with 9 bases left in between. The CDR3 region has the DNA TGTGCCAGCAGCTTAGTGGTGGGAGCTAATGAAAAACTGTTTTTT. This sequence encodes CASSLVVGANEKLFF.

Many counts were recorded for this clonotype. The DNA for the CDR3 is TGCGCCAGCAGCCAAGATAGTCAGGGCCTAGCTAACTATGGCTACACCTTC. It yields the protein CASSQDSQGLANYGYTF. The chain has TRBV4-1 and TRBJ1-2, with D tentatively TRBD1 (5 bases). Trimming took off 0 bases at V and 0 bases at J, with 14 bases between the two ends. The CDR3 is made up of 17 amino acids. Germline CDR1 and CDR2: MGHRA and YSYEKL.

This rearrangement joins TRBV10-3 to TRBJ1-2; perhaps TRBD1 as D (6 bases). The CDR3 is 15 amino acids. Germline CDR1 reads ENHRY; CDR2 reads SYGVKD. V lost 2 bases and J 8 bases, leaving 18 bases between the germline ends. Here the CDR3 reads CAISEEGGYRDGYTF. The CDR3 DNA sequence: TGTGCCATCAGTGAGGAGGGAGGCTACAGGGACGGCTACACCTTC.

The chain links TRBV7-2 to TRBJ1-2; weak D call: TRBD1 (5 bases). The CDR3 covers 14 residues. Germline V CDR1 and CDR2: SGHTA, FQGNSA. V gave up 8 bases and J gave up 6 bases, with 19 bases separating them. The CDR3 bases are TGTGCCAGCGGAGGGGATCTCTATTACGATGGCTACACCTTC. Its translation is CASGGDLYYDGYTF.

Of note for this clonotype: This may come from a read error, since a much larger clone is one base off. This chain links TRBV10-3 with TRBJ2-2; maybe TRBD1 (5 bases). The CDR3 contains 15 residues. Germline-derived CDR1 and CDR2 are ENHRY and SYGVKD. The V end was cut by 5 bases, the J end by 4 bases, with 14 bases between. The CDR3 DNA reads as TGTGCCATCAGTTTTGGGGCGCTGGGCACCGGGGAGCTGTTTTTT. Protein product: CAISFGALGTGELFF.

The sample holds many counts of this clonotype. This rearrangement joins TRBV6-6 to TRBJ2-5, with TRBD2 identical over 7 bases. The CDR3 contains 15 residues. Trimming at V came to 10 bases and at J to 5 bases, leaving 16 bases not matched to a gene. The germline CDR1 and CDR2 sequences are MNHNY and SVGAGI (reference sequence). CDR3 sequence: CAIATARGSGETQYF. The CDR3 region has the DNA TGTGCCATCGCCACAGCCCGCGGGAGCGGCGAGACCCAGTACTTC.

The rearrangement links TRBV29-1 to TRBJ2-7; 7 bases agree with TRBD1. With V trimmed by 2 bases and J by 0 bases, 1 base remained unmatched. CDR3 size: 13 residues. From germline, CDR1 is SQVTM and CDR2 ANQGSEA. The DNA of the CDR3 is TGCAGCGTTGAAAGACAGGGCTCCTACGAGCAGTACTTC. This encodes CSVERQGSYEQYF.

This clonotype was seen many times. The chain joins TRBV9 to TRBJ1-1; D remains ambiguous. Trimming removed 2 bases from V and 0 bases from J, with 8 bases in between. The CDR3 runs 14 residues. Germline CDR1 and CDR2: SGDLS and YYNGEE. The DNA for the CDR3 is TGTGCCAGCAGCGTCACCGGGGTGAACACTGAAGCTTTCTTT. Translation gives CASSVTGVNTEAFF.

Turning to this clonotype: One junction end does not reproduce the germline sequence, and a read error may be involved. This sequence joins TRBV7-9 and TRBJ2-5; D is unclear. This CDR3 has 15 amino acids. From germline, CDR1 is SEHNR and CDR2 FQNEAQ (reference sequence). The CDR3: CVSSARSEPQETQYF. The CDR3 DNA reads TGTGTCAGCAGTGCTAGGAGTGAGCCCCAAGAGACCCAGTACTTC.

The V and J genes are TRBV20-1 and TRBJ1-1, with 8 bases aligning to TRBD1. The CDR3 is 13 residues long. Germline loops: CDR1 DFQATT, CDR2 SNEGSKA (reference sequence). After removal of 5 bases from V and 0 bases from J, the junction contained 2 bases not matched to a gene. The CDR3 sequence is CSARTGMNTEAFF. The CDR3 nucleotides are TGCAGTGCTCGGACAGGGATGAACACTGAAGCTTTCTTT.

This clonotype was picked up a small number of times. This sequence joins TRBV28 and TRBJ1-5, with D unresolved. V was trimmed by 7 bases and J by 4 bases, leaving 17 bases between them. The germline V gene encodes CDR1 MDHEN and CDR2 SYDVKM. CDR3 size: 15 residues. The CDR3 loop is CASKGKTGLNQPQHF. In nucleotides, the CDR3 is TGTGCCAGCAAGGGAAAAACGGGCTTAAATCAGCCCCAGCATTTT.

This clonotype occurred many times. This chain joins TRBV20-1 and TRBJ2-7; 11 bases align to TRBD2. J gave up 1 base and V 5 bases, and 4 bases lay outside the gene matches. This CDR3 contains 14 residues. Germline-derived CDR1 and CDR2 are DFQATT and SNEGSKA (reference sequence). The CDR3 loop reads CSAGLAGRSYEQYF. The DNA of the CDR3 is TGCAGTGCTGGACTAGCGGGCCGTTCCTACGAGCAGTACTTC.

This clonotype was counted many times. The chain has TRBV6-6 and TRBJ2-7; weak D call: TRBD2 (5 bases). This CDR3 has 15 residues. Germline V lookup: CDR1 MNHNY, CDR2 SVGAGI (reference sequence). V lost 4 bases and J lost 2, with 15 bases in between. This CDR3 reads CASSSEGRKAYEQYF. CDR3 nucleotide sequence: TGTGCCAGCAGTTCCGAGGGCCGTAAAGCCTACGAGCAGTACTTC.

Details on this clonotype: Because the CDR3 is missing its conserved closing phenylalanine or tryptophan, this is likely a read error. The limits of the CDR3 on the DNA are not certain, so only TCRdb's listed CDR3 is given. The gene calls are TRBV7-6 and TRBJ1-6. Germline V CDR1 and CDR2: SGHVS, FNYEAQ. 13 amino acids form the CDR3, both terminal residues included. CDR3 amino acids: CASSAVDNSPLLC.

The chain carries TRBV15 and TRBJ2-7; a possible D gene is TRBD2 (5 bases). In germline, CDR1 is LNHNV, CDR2 YYDKDF (reference sequence). Trimming pared 3 bases from V and 0 bases from J, leaving 18 bases between. This CDR3 is 17 amino acids long. The CDR3 DNA follows: TGTGCCACCAGCAGCCAAGATTCGAGGGTTTACTCCTACGAGCAGTACTTC. Protein sequence: CATSSQDSRVYSYEQYF.

This clonotype was recorded many times. The V and J genes are TRBV9 and TRBJ1-1; D uncertain. The CDR3 has 16 amino acids. Trimming took off 4 bases at V and 0 bases at J, with 16 bases between the two ends. Looked up from germline, CDR1 is SGDLS and CDR2 is YYNGEE. CDR3 sequence: CASSPLAGVMNTEAFF. The CDR3 DNA follows: TGTGCCAGCAGCCCCCTGGCAGGAGTCATGAACACTGAAGCTTTCTTT.

The chain employs TRBV4-3 and TRBJ1-4; D unresolved. From germline, CDR1 is LGHNA and CDR2 YSLEER. This CDR3 is 13 amino acids long. The V and J ends lost 1 base and 6 bases respectively, with 6 bases between them. In nucleotides, the CDR3 is TGCGCCAGCAGCCAAGGACGGGATGAAAAACTGTTTTTT. Protein product: CASSQGRDEKLFF.

This clonotype was detected many times. The chain is built from TRBV7-9 and TRBJ2-5; weak D call: TRBD1 (5 bases). Trimming shortened V by 5 bases and J by 5 bases, and 21 bases separated the two germline ends. Looked up from germline, CDR1 is SEHNR and CDR2 is FQNEAQ (reference sequence). This CDR3 has 16 amino acids. The CDR3: CASSTRQTRFLETQYF. CDR3 nucleotide sequence: TGTGCCAGCAGCACCAGACAGACCCGCTTCTTGGAGACCCAGTACTTC.

This clonotype was picked up many times. The chain links TRBV28 to TRBJ1-5, with a tentative D call TRBD1 (5 bases). The CDR3 is 14 residues long. The V end was cut by 5 bases, the J end by 4 bases, with 12 bases between. Germline CDR1 is MDHEN and CDR2 is SYDVKM. CDR3 nucleotides: TGTGCCAGCAGTCTTCGACAGCAGAATCAGCCCCAGCATTTT. Residues: CASSLRQQNQPQHF.

This clonotype was seen more than once but under ten times. The chain uses TRBV10-3 and TRBJ2-7, with 7 nucleotides matching TRBD1. V was pared by 6 bases and J by 7 bases, with 6 bases of the junction left unmatched. This CDR3 region has 12 residues. The germline V gene has CDR1 ENHRY and CDR2 SYGVKD. The CDR3 protein is CAISQTGQEQYF. As DNA, the CDR3 is TGTGCCATCAGCCAGACGGGACAGGAGCAGTACTTC.